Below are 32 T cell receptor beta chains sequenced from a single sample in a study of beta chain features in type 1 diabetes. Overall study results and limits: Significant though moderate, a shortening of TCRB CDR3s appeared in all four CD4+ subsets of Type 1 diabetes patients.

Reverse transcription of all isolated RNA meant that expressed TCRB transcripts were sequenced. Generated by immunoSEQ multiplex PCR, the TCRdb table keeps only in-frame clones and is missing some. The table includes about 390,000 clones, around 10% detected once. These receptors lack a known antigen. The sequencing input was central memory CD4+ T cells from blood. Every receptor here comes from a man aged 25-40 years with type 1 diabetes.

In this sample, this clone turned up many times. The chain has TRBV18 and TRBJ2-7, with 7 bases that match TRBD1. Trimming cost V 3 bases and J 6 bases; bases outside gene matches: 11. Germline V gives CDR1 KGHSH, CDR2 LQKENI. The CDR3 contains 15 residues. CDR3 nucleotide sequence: TGTGCCAGCTCACCTTCCCAGGGGGAGCTTGCCGAGCAGTACTTC. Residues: CASSPSQGELAEQYF.

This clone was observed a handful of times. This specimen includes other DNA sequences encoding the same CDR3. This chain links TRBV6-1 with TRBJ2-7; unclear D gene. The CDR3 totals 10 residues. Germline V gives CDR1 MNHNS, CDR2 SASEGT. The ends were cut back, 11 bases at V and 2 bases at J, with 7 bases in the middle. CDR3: CASGPYEQYF. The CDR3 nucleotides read TGTGCCTCCGGGCCCTACGAGCAGTACTTC.

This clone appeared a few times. CDR3 residues: CASSPLLGSLNEQFF. The DNA of the CDR3 is TGCGCCAGCAGCCCGTTACTAGGGAGTTTAAATGAGCAGTTCTTC. V gene TRBV5-1 combines with J gene TRBJ2-1; D possibly corresponds to TRBD2 (5 bases). Germline CDR1 reads SGHRS; CDR2 reads YFSETQ. The CDR3 runs 15 residues. With 4 bases removed from V and 7 bases from J, the gap between germline ends came to 18 bases.

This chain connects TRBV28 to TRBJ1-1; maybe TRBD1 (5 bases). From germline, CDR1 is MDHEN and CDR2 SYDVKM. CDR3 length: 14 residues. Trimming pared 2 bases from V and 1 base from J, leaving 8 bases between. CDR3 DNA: TGTGCCAGCAGTTTAAAGGGGCAGAACACTGAAGCTTTCTTT. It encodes CASSLKGQNTEAFF.

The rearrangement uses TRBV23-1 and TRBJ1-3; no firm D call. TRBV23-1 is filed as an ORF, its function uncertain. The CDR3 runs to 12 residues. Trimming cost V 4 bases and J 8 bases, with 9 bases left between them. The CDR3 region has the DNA TGCGCCAGCAGTCTAGACTTCCACACCATATATTTT. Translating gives CASSLDFHTIYF.

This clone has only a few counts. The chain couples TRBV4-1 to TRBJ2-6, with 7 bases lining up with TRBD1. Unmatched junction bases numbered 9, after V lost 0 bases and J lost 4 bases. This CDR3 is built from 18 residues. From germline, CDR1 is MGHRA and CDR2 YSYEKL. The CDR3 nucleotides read TGCGCCAGCAGCCAAGATGTTCCGACAGGGTCCGGGGCCAACGTCCTGACTTTC. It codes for CASSQDVPTGSGANVLTF.

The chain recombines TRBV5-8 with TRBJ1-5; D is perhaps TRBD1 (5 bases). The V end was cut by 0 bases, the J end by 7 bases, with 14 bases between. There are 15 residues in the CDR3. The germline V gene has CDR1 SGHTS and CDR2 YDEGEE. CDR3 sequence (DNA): TGTGCCAGCAGCTTGGCCGGGAGGGGCCACCAGCCCCAGCATTTT. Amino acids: CASSLAGRGHQPQHF.

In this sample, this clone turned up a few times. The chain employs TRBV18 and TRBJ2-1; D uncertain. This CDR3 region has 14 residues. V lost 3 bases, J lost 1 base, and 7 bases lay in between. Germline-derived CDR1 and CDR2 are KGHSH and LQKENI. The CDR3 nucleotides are TGTGCCAGCTCACCGCCTGCTTCCTACAATGAGCAGTTCTTC. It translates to CASSPPASYNEQFF.

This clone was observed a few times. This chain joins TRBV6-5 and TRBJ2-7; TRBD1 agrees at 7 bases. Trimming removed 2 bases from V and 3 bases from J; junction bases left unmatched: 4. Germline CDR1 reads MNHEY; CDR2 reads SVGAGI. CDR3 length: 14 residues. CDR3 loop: CASSYRGQHYEQYF. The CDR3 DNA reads TGTGCCAGCAGTTACAGGGGACAGCACTACGAGCAGTACTTC.

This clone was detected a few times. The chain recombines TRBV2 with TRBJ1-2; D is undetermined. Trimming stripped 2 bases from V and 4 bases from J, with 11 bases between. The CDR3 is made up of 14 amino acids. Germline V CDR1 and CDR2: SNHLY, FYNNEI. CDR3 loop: CASSEQTNLYGYTF. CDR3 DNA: TGTGCCAGCAGTGAACAGACTAATCTCTATGGCTACACCTTC.

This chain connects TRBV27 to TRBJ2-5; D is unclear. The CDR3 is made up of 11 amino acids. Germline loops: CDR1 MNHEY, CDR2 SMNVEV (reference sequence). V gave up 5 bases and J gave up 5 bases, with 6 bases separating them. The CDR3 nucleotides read TGTGCCAGCAGTACCCGGGAGACCCAGTACTTC. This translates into CASSTRETQYF.

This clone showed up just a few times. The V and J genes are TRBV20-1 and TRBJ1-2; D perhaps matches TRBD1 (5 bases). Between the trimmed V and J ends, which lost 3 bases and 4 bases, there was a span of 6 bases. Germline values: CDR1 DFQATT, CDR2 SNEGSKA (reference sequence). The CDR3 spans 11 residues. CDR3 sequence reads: CSASGAYGYTF. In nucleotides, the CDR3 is TGCAGTGCTAGTGGGGCCTATGGCTACACCTTC.

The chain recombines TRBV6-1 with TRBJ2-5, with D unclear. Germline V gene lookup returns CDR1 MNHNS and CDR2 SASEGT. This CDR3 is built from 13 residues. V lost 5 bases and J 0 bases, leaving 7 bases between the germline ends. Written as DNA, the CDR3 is TGTGCCAGCAGTATGGAGTACCAAGAGACCCAGTACTTC. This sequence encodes CASSMEYQETQYF.

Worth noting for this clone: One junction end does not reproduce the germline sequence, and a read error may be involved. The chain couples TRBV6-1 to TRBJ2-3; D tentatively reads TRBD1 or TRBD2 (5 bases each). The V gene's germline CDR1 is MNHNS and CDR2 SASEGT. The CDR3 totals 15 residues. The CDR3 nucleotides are TGTGCCATCAGTGAGGTCCAAGGGGCGGGAGATACGCAGTATTTT. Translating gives CAISEVQGAGDTQYF.

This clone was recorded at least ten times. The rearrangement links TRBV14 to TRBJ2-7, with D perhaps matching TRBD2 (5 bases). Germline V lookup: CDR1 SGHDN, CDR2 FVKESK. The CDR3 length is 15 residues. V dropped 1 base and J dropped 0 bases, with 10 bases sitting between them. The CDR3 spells CASSQVSGSSYEQYF. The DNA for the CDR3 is TGTGCCAGCAGCCAAGTGAGCGGCAGCTCCTACGAGCAGTACTTC.

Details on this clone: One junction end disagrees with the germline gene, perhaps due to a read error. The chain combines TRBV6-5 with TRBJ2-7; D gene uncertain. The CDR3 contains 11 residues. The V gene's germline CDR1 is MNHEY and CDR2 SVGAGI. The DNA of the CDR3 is TGTGCCATCAGTTATGAGTACGAGCAGTACTTC. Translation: CAISYEYEQYF.

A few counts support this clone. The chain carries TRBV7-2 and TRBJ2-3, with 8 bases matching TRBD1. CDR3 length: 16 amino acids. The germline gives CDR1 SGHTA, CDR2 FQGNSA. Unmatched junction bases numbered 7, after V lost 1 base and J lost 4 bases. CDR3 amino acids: CASSLVGQGSADTQYF. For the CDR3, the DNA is TGTGCCAGCAGCTTAGTTGGACAGGGAAGCGCAGATACGCAGTATTTT.

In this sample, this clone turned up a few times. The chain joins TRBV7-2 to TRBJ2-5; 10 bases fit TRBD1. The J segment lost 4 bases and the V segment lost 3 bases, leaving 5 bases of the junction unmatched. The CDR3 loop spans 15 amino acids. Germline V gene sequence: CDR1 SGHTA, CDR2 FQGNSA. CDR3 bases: TGTGCCAGCAGCTTCGACAGGGGGCAGCTAGAGACCCAGTACTTC. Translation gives CASSFDRGQLETQYF.

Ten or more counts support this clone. CDR3 sequence (DNA): TGTGCCAGCAGCGCGACAGGGTCGGACAATGAGCAGTTCTTC. Protein product: CASSATGSDNEQFF. The V call is TRBV5-4, the J call TRBJ2-1; TRBD1 matches at 7 bases. Germline assignment: CDR1 SGHNT and CDR2 YYREEE (reference sequence). This CDR3 spans 14 amino acids. With 4 bases clipped from V and 5 bases from J, the junction kept 6 bases outside the gene matches.

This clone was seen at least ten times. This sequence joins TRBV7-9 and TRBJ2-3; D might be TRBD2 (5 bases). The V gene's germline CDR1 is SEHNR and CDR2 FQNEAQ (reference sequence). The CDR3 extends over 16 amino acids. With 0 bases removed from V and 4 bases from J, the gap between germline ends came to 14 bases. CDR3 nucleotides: TGTGCCAGCAGCTTAGCGTGGGGTCAGGAGGCAGATACGCAGTATTTT. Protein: CASSLAWGQEADTQYF.

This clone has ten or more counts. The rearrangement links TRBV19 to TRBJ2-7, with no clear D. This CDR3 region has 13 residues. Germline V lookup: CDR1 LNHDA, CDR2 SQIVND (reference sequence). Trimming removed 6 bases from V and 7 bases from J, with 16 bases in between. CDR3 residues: CASRPAEVDEQYF. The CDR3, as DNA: TGTGCCAGTAGACCGGCCGAGGTTGATGAGCAGTACTTC.

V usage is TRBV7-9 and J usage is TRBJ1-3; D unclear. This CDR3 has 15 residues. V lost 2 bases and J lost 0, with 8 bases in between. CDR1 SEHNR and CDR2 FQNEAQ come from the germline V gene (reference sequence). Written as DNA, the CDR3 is TGTGCCAGCAGCTTATTGGGCGGCTCTGGAAACACCATATATTTT. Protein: CASSLLGGSGNTIYF.

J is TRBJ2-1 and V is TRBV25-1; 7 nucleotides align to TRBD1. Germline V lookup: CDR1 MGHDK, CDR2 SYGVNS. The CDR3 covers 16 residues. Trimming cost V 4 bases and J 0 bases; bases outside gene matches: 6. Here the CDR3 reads CASSAQTGSSYNEQFF. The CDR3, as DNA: TGTGCCAGCAGTGCCCAGACAGGGAGCTCCTACAATGAGCAGTTCTTC.

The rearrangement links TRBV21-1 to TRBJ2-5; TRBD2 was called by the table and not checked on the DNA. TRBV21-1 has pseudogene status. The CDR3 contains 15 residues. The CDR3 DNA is TGTGCCAGCAGCAAAGAAAGCGCCAAGAAAGAGACCCAGTACTTC. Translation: CASSKESAKKETQYF.

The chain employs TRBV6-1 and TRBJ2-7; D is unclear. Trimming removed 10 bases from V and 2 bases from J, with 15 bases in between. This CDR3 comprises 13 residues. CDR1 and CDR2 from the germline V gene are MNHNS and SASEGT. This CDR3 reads CANAVHGPYEQYF. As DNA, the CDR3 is TGTGCCAACGCCGTCCACGGTCCCTACGAGCAGTACTTC.

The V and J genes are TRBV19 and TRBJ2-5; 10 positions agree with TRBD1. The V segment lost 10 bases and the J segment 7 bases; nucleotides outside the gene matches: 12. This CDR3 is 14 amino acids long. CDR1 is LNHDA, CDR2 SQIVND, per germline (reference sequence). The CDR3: CATIRDRGFGTQYF. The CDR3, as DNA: TGTGCCACAATCCGGGACAGGGGATTCGGGACCCAGTACTTC.

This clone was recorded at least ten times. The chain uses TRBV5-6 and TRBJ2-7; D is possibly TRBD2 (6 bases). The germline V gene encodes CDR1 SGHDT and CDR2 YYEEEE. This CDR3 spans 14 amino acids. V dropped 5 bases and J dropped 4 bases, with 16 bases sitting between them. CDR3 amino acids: CASRPLAYQYEQYF. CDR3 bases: TGTGCCAGCAGGCCCCTAGCGTACCAGTACGAGCAGTACTTC.

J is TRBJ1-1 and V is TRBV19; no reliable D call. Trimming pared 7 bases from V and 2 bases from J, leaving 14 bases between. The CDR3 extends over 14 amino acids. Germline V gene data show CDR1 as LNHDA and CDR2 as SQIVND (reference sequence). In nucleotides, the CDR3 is TGTGCCAGTAATTCCGATCGGGGAAACACTGAAGCTTTCTTT. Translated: CASNSDRGNTEAFF.

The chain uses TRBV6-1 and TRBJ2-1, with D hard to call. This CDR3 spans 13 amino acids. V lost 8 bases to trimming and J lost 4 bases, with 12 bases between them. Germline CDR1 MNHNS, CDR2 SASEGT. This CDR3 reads CASLRVLYNEQFF. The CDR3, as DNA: TGTGCCAGCTTACGGGTACTATACAATGAGCAGTTCTTC.

The CDR3 loop is CASSDGAAENQPQHF. Written as DNA, the CDR3 is TGTGCCAGCTCGGACGGAGCCGCGGAAAATCAGCCCCAGCATTTT. The chain is built from TRBV28 and TRBJ1-5; D is undetermined. Germline-derived CDR1 and CDR2 are MDHEN and SYDVKM. The CDR3 has 15 residues. The V end lost 8 bases, the J end lost 4 bases, and 18 bases lay between the germline ends.

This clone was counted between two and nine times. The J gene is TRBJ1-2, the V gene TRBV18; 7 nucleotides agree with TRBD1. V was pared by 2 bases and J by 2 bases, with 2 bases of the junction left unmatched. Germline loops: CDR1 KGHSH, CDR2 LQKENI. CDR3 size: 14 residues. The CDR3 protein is CASSPGGGNYGYTF. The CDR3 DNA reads TGTGCCAGCTCACCAGGAGGGGGCAACTATGGCTACACCTTC.

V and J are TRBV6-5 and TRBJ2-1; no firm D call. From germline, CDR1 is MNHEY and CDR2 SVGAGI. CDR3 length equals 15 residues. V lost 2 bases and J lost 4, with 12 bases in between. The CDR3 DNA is TGTGCCAGCAGTTACGGGTTGGCTACTTACAATGAGCAGTTCTTC. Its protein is CASSYGLATYNEQFF.